This TCR beta chain is from a study of cytomegalovirus exposure and HLA in healthy donors. Use of 60 Vbeta and 13 Jbeta primers characterized the PCR. As originally analysed: The authors later counted 70 million to 85 million unique TCR beta chains, some 9.9 million of them shared. TCRdb keeps only in-frame clones here, not all; method: immunoSEQ multiplex PCR. That table is the source of V, J and clone size, and D and trimming were worked out from the DNA. The table lists 50,000 to 70,000 clones. The length of the CDR3 is 13 residues. Germline V lookup: CDR1 MNHEY, CDR2 SMNVEV (reference sequence). V shed 3 bases and J shed 3 bases, with 9 bases lying between them.

Input material: PBMCs. The chain joins TRBV27 to TRBJ2-7; no reliable D call. This TCR was recovered from a woman aged 18-29 years in good health and CMV-seronegative. This CDR3 reads CASSLRYYYEQYF. The CDR3 nucleotides read TGTGCCAGCAGTTTGCGTTACTACTACGAGCAGTACTTC.